The 3 T cell receptor beta chains below were found in one sample sequenced in a study of blood T cell repertoires in COVID-19. This table comes from immunoSEQ multiplex PCR, and its TCRdb copy is limited to in-frame clones, with some not included. The sample records a few hundred thousand clones, roughly 89% being singletons. The specimen was peripheral blood. Receptors were obtained from a man under 40 with acute or convalescent COVID-19.

The rearrangement joins TRBV7-9 to TRBJ1-4; unclear D gene. This CDR3 is built from 16 residues. The germline V gene encodes CDR1 SEHNR and CDR2 FQNEAQ (reference sequence). Trimming shortened V by 5 bases and J by 8 bases, and 21 bases separated the two germline ends. CDR3 bases: TGTGCCAGCAGCCCCCCCGACCCAGGTAACCGGGAAAAACTGTTTTTT. Protein product: CASSPPDPGNREKLFF. Full variable domain (rest looked up from reference TRBV7-9 and TRBJ1-4): DTGVSQNPRHKITKRGQNVTFRCDPISEHNRLYWYRQTLGQGPEFLTYFQNEAQLEKSRLLSDRFSAERPKGSFSTLEIQRTEQGDSAMYLCASSPPDPGNREKLFFGSGTQLSVL.

This chain joins TRBV5-1 and TRBJ1-2; 8 nucleotides line up with TRBD1. CDR1 and CDR2 from the germline V gene are SGHRS and YFSETQ. The CDR3 runs 14 residues. Trimming at V came to 2 bases and at J to 4 bases, leaving 4 bases not matched to a gene. CDR3 nucleotides: TGCGCCAGCAGCTTAGACAGGGGTGGCTATGGCTACACCTTC. It specifies CASSLDRGGYGYTF. Full variable domain (remainder filled in from reference TRBV5-1 and TRBJ1-2): KAGVTQTPRYLIKTRGQQVTLSCSPISGHRSVSWYQQTPGQGLQFLFEYFSETQRNKGNFPGRFSGRQFSNSRSEMNVSTLELGDSALYLCASSLDRGGYGYTFGSGTRLTVV.

V usage is TRBV11-3 and J usage is TRBJ2-7; possibly TRBD1 for D (7 bases). V shed 6 bases and J shed 0 bases, with 21 bases lying between them. CDR1 is SGHNT and CDR2 is YENEEA in the germline V gene. This CDR3 comprises 17 residues. The CDR3 DNA is TGTGCCAGCAGTCTAGGAGGGGGCAGGGTCAGCTCCTACGAGCAGTACTTC. Its translation is CASSLGGGRVSSYEQYF. Variable domain in full (rest from reference TRBV11-3 and TRBJ2-7): EAGVVQSPRYKIIEKKQPVAFWCNPISGHNTLYWYLQNLGQGPELLIRYENEEAVDDSQLPKDRFSAERLKGVDSTLKIQPAELGDSAVYLCASSLGGGRVSSYEQYFGPGTRLTVT.